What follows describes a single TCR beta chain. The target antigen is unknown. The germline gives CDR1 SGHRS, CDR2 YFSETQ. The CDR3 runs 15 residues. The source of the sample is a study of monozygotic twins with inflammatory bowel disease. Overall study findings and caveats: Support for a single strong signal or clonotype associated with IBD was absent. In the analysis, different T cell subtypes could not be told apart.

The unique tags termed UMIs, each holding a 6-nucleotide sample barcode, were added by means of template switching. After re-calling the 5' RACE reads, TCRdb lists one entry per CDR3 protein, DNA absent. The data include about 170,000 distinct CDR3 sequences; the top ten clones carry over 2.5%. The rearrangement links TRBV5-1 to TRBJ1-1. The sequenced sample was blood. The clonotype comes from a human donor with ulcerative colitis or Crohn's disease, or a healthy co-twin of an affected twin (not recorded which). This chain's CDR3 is CASSLAWTENTEAFF.